This T cell receptor beta chain derives from a study of radiotherapy plus CTLA-4 blockade in lung cancer. Germline CDR1 MNHEY, CDR2 SVGAGI. This CDR3 has 14 amino acids. V dropped 6 bases and J dropped 7 bases, with 18 bases sitting between them. Sequencing used immunoSEQ multiplex PCR; TCRdb keeps in-frame clones, though not all of them. The data hold more than 90,000 clones, with more than 65% observed a single time. The input for sequencing was peripheral blood, taken from a patient treated with radiotherapy plus ipilimumab. V is TRBV6-5 and J is TRBJ2-5; TRBD2 might be the D (5 bases). The clonotype originates from a human donor with non-small cell lung cancer who had a partial response to radiotherapy plus ipilimumab. The CDR3 spells CASREGSSMRTQYF. The CDR3 bases are TGTGCCAGCAGGGAAGGGTCTAGCATGAGGACCCAGTACTTC.